The T cell receptor beta chain described here comes from a study of cytomegalovirus exposure and HLA in healthy donors. Across the study: About 77 million unique TCRs from HLA-typed donors made up an early data release. Study-level points and caveats: In an earlier analysis, most TCR beta V segments were productive about 87% or about 30% of the time. The authors considered a cluster of highly shared sequence variants likely to be a sequencing artifact.

Notes on this clone: Its specificity is not known.

CDR1 is SGHNT, CDR2 YYREEE, per germline (reference sequence). The CDR3 is 16 amino acids. The V segment lost 2 bases and the J segment 0 bases; nucleotides outside the gene matches: 2. Primers for the PCR totalled 60 Vbeta and 13 Jbeta. Method: immunoSEQ multiplex PCR; TCRdb's copy keeps in-frame clones and lacks some. The repertoire holds more than 150,000 clones, with 81% as singletons. The chain is built from TRBV5-4 and TRBJ2-1; 10 bases are shared with TRBD2. Sequences were obtained from PBMCs. This sequence was found in a man aged 50 or older in good health and CMV-seropositive. The CDR3 sequence is CASSLPSGSSYNEQFF. In nucleotides, the CDR3 is TGTGCCAGCAGCTTACCTAGCGGGAGCTCCTACAATGAGCAGTTCTTC. Together with reference TRBV5-4 and TRBJ2-1, the CDR3 gives the full variable domain: ETGVTQSPTHLIKTRGQQVTLRCSSQSGHNTVSWYQQALGQGPQFIFQYYREEENGRGNFPPRFSGLQFPNYSSELNVNALELDDSALYLCASSLPSGSSYNEQFFGPGTRLTVL.